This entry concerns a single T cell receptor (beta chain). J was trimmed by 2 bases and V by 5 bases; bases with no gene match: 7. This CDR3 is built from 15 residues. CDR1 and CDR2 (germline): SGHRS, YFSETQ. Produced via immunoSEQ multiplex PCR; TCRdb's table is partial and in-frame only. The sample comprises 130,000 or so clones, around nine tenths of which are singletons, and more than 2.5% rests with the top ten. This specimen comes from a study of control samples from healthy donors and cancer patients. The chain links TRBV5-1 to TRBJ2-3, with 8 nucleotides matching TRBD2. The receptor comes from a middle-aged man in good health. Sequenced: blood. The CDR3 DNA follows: TGCGCCAGCAGTCTTAGCGGGGTAAACACAGATACGCAGTATTTT. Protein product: CASSLSGVNTDTQYF.